In its sample, the clone carrying this TCR beta chain was seen many times. Its antigen is still unknown. These data belong to a study of CD8 T cells in ankylosing spondylitis. Notes on the study in general: As for the disease-linked clones, they showed a CD8+ phenotype and occurred at relatively low frequencies in peripheral blood. Earlier authors reported some of these motif variants in reactive arthritis synovial fluid and blood. Disease-linked clones reportedly concentrated significantly in matched ankylosing spondylitis synovial fluid. Several highly homologous variants made up a TCR beta motif, and this motif appeared characteristic of ankylosing spondylitis blood.

Using quantitative 5'-RACE with molecular barcodes, the authors made TCR beta libraries. MiXCR was run by TCRdb on the 5' RACE reads, yielding one entry per CDR3 protein. The sample has 450,000 to 550,000 distinct CDR3 sequences; 5.3% are singletons. Trimming pared 2 bases from V and 4 bases from J, leaving 10 bases between. The CDR3 sequence is 14 residues long. Germline V CDR1 and CDR2: MNHEY, SMNVEV (reference sequence). The sample consisted of blood, either unsorted or a sorted T cell fraction (not recorded which). V usage is TRBV27 and J usage is TRBJ2-3, with a tentative D call TRBD2 (6 bases). This TCR was recovered from a male donor with ankylosing spondylitis. The CDR3 here is CASSLGGIADTQYF. The CDR3 DNA sequence: TGTGCCAGCAGTTTAGGCGGGATCGCAGATACGCAGTATTTT.